This T cell receptor beta chain was documented in a study of cytomegalovirus exposure and HLA in healthy donors. Background on the study: A prior study identified some 100 million unique TCR beta sequences from some 180 million T cells.

Amplification used 60 Vbeta primers and 13 Jbeta primers. Repertoires were generated with immunoSEQ multiplex PCR, while TCRdb's copy carries only in-frame clones and drops some. Among around 32,000 clones, 44% were seen once, and the ten largest hold 2%. This clone came up once. The CDR3 consists of 15 residues. This TCR was recovered from a woman aged 45-65 years in good health and CMV-seronegative. The sample consisted of PBMCs. This chain joins TRBV21-1 and TRBJ1-4. TRBV21-1 is deemed a pseudogene. Here the CDR3 reads CASSPQVGGSEKLFF. The CDR3, as DNA: TGTGCCAGCAGCCCTCAGGTCGGGGGGAGTGAAAAACTGTTTTTT.